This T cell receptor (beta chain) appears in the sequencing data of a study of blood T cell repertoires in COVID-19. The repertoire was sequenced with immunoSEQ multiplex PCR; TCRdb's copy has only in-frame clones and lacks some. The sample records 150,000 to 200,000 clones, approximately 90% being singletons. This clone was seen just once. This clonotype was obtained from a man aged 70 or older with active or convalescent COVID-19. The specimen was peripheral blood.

The CDR3 reads CAWRESGTTNEKLFF. Here the CDR3 DNA reads TGTGCCTGGAGAGAATCAGGAACAACTAATGAAAAACTGTTTTTT. This sequence joins TRBV30 and TRBJ1-4; no firm D call. The germline gives CDR1 GTSNPN, CDR2 SVGIG (reference sequence). The germline V and J ends were trimmed by 3 bases and 0 bases, with 11 bases remaining between them. CDR3 size: 15 residues.